The text below deals with one TCR beta chain. The antigen is unknown. TCRdb re-derived calls from the RT-PCR reads in MiXCR, one entry per CDR3 protein. The data show approximately 520,000 distinct CDR3 sequences, with over 25% seen just once and 1.5% to 2% held by the top ten. This specimen belongs to a study of response to subunit inactivated influenza vaccine. Study findings and constraints: Few additional T cells are recruited per seasonal influenza vaccination, authors suggested.

The V gene lost 1 base and the J gene lost 8 bases, with 13 bases spanning the gap. The germline V gene encodes CDR1 SGHRS and CDR2 YFSETQ. CDR3 length: 14 residues. This clonotype was obtained from a man aged 50-60 years who received an inactivated influenza vaccine. Here the sequenced sample was CD4+ T cells sorted from PBMCs, taken 4 to 6 days after vaccination. The rearrangement uses TRBV5-1 and TRBJ2-1; no definite D call. For the CDR3, the DNA is TGCGCCAGCAGCTTGAGTACAGAAGGAGATGAGCAGTTCTTC. Residues: CASSLSTEGDEQFF.